These 27 T cell receptor beta chains share one sample of origin, sequenced in a study of T cell responses to AZD1222 COVID-19 vaccine. The assay was immunoSEQ multiplex PCR, and TCRdb's table has in-frame clones only and misses some. Of about 150,000 clones listed, around 90% are singletons. Sequences were derived from peripheral blood, sampled on day 0 of AZD1222 vaccination. These receptors all come from an adult in good health.

The count of this clone is one. The chain joins TRBV7-2 to TRBJ1-6, with D perhaps matching TRBD1 (5 bases). The CDR3 is made up of 16 amino acids. The germline V gene encodes CDR1 SGHTA and CDR2 FQGNSA. The V and J ends lost 6 bases and 9 bases respectively, with 21 bases between them. The CDR3 nucleotides are TGTGCCAGCAGAAATACCGGGACGGCAGTAGGTTCACCCCTCCACTTT. Its protein product is CASRNTGTAVGSPLHF. The full variable domain, rest sourced from reference TRBV7-2 and TRBJ1-6, is GAGVSQSPSNKVTEKGKDVELRCDPISGHTALYWYRQSLGQGLEFLIYFQGNSAPDKSGLPSDRFSAERTGGSVSTLTIQRTQQEDSAVYLCASRNTGTAVGSPLHFGNGTRLTVT.

This rearrangement joins TRBV27 to TRBJ1-1; D ambiguous. Trimming pared 5 bases from V and 1 base from J, leaving 8 bases between. CDR1 and CDR2 from the germline V gene are MNHEY and SMNVEV (reference sequence). The CDR3 runs to 13 residues. CDR3 sequence: CASSRLSNTEAFF. Written as DNA, the CDR3 is TGTGCCAGCAGTCGCCTTTCGAACACTGAAGCTTTCTTT.

The CDR3 reads CASSQDKRGSNQPQHF. CDR3 nucleotides: TGTGCCAGCAGCCAAGATAAGAGGGGTAGCAATCAGCCCCAGCATTTT. The chain recombines TRBV3-1 (or the pseudogene TRBV3-2) with TRBJ1-5, with D maybe TRBD1 (5 bases). Germline V lookup: CDR1 LGHDT, CDR2 YNNKEL (reference sequence). The CDR3 extends over 16 amino acids. V was pared by 0 bases and J by 0 bases, with 9 bases between.

The chain recombines TRBV28 with TRBJ1-1; 7 bases align to TRBD1. The CDR3 runs to 13 residues. Germline lookup yields CDR1 MDHEN and CDR2 SYDVKM. V shed 4 bases, J shed 3 bases, and the junction held 2 bases outside the gene matches. The CDR3 protein is CASSWDSYTEAFF. The CDR3 DNA sequence: TGTGCCAGCAGTTGGGACAGCTACACTGAAGCTTTCTTT.

The J gene is TRBJ2-7, the V gene TRBV13; 9 bases are shared with TRBD1. Germline CDR1 PRHDT, CDR2 FYEKMQ (reference sequence). There are 16 residues in the CDR3. J was trimmed by 6 bases and V by 2 bases; bases with no gene match: 11. Written as DNA, the CDR3 is TGTGCCAGCAGCTTACAGTCGGGACAGGGAGTAGGCGAGCAGTACTTC. It codes for CASSLQSGQGVGEQYF.

This rearrangement joins TRBV28 to TRBJ1-1; D possibly corresponds to TRBD1 (5 bases). V shed 8 bases and J shed 3 bases, with 19 bases lying between them. This CDR3 has 15 residues. From germline, CDR1 is MDHEN and CDR2 SYDVKM. CDR3 sequence reads: CASLNPRRGYTEAFF. CDR3 DNA sequence: TGTGCCAGCCTGAACCCGAGACGGGGCTACACTGAAGCTTTCTTT.

The rearrangement uses TRBV5-6 and TRBJ1-2; TRBD1 might be the D (6 bases). The germline V gene encodes CDR1 SGHDT and CDR2 YYEEEE. V lost 3 bases to trimming and J lost 4 bases, with 10 bases between them. The CDR3 has 13 residues. Here the CDR3 DNA reads TGTGCCAGCAGCTCAACAGGGACCTATGGCTACACCTTC. Encoded protein: CASSSTGTYGYTF.

V usage is TRBV3-1 (or the pseudogene TRBV3-2) and J usage is TRBJ1-1; the D is unclear. V was trimmed by 2 bases and J by 1 base, leaving 14 bases between them. Germline V lookup: CDR1 LGHDT, CDR2 YNNKEL (reference sequence). The CDR3 spans 16 residues. Here the CDR3 DNA reads TGTGCCAGCAGCCAAAGGCGACGGACCAAGAACACTGAAGCTTTCTTT. Its protein product is CASSQRRRTKNTEAFF.

This clone was detected a few times. The CDR3 bases are TGTGCCAGCAGACGGACAGGGAATTCACCCCTCCACTTT. Protein sequence: CASRRTGNSPLHF. V usage is TRBV12-3 or TRBV12-4 and J usage is TRBJ1-6; 8 bases map to TRBD1. The CDR3 has 13 amino acids. V gave up 6 bases and J gave up 7 bases; unmatched junction bases: 2.

The rearrangement joins TRBV7-6 to TRBJ2-2; no definite D call. Germline V lookup: CDR1 SGHVS, CDR2 FNYEAQ. The ends were cut back, 5 bases at V and 7 bases at J, with 14 bases in the middle. The CDR3 length is 14 residues. The CDR3 bases are TGTGCCAGCAGCGCAAGATACTCTGACGGGGAGCTGTTTTTT. This sequence encodes CASSARYSDGELFF.

This sequence joins TRBV4-3 and TRBJ2-1; D is possibly TRBD1 (5 bases). V lost 0 bases, J lost 6 bases, and 21 bases lay in between. The CDR3 runs 18 residues. The germline CDR1 and CDR2 sequences are LGHNA and YSLEER. DNA of the CDR3: TGCGCCAGCAGCCAAGACTCGCTACCGCCCAGGGCCTCCAATGAGCAGTTCTTC. Protein product: CASSQDSLPPRASNEQFF.

V and J are TRBV7-2 and TRBJ2-5, with TRBD2 identical over 9 bases. The CDR3 is 14 residues long. Germline V lookup: CDR1 SGHTA, CDR2 FQGNSA. J lost 4 bases, V lost 5 bases, and 5 bases had no gene match. The DNA of the CDR3 is TGTGCCAGCAGCCAGGGACTAGCTGGAGAGACCCAGTACTTC. As protein: CASSQGLAGETQYF.

This clone was seen once. V is TRBV18 and J is TRBJ1-3, with TRBD1 matching 7 bases. Germline lookup yields CDR1 KGHSH and CDR2 LQKENI. This CDR3 region has 13 residues. The J segment lost 2 bases and the V segment lost 8 bases, leaving 3 bases of the junction unmatched. CDR3 DNA: TGTGCCAGCAGAGGGACAGCTGGAAACACCATATATTTT. It encodes CASRGTAGNTIYF. Full variable domain (remainder filled in from reference TRBV18 and TRBJ1-3): NAGVMQNPRHLVRRRGQEARLRCSPMKGHSHVYWYRQLPEEGLKFMVYLQKENIIDESGMPKERFSAEFPKEGPSILRIQQVVRGDSAAYFCASRGTAGNTIYFGEGSWLTVV.

V is TRBV7-2 and J is TRBJ2-3, with TRBD2 matching over 8 bases. In germline, CDR1 is SGHTA, CDR2 FQGNSA. The CDR3 length is 17 residues. V shed 5 bases and J 0 bases; nucleotides not matched to a gene: 10. The CDR3 DNA reads TGTGCCAGCAGCCCATATATTACTAGCGGCAGCACAGATACGCAGTATTTT. The encoded protein is CASSPYITSGSTDTQYF. Full variable domain (remainder filled in from reference TRBV7-2 and TRBJ2-3): GAGVSQSPSNKVTEKGKDVELRCDPISGHTALYWYRQSLGQGLEFLIYFQGNSAPDKSGLPSDRFSAERTGGSVSTLTIQRTQQEDSAVYLCASSPYITSGSTDTQYFGPGTRLTVL.

The V gene is TRBV28, the J gene TRBJ1-1, with D maybe TRBD1 (5 bases). Germline V gene lookup returns CDR1 MDHEN and CDR2 SYDVKM. V was pared by 7 bases and J by 8 bases, with 29 bases between. The CDR3 has 17 amino acids. CDR3 coding DNA: TGTGCCAGCACCTCAATTCAGGGCGGAATGGGAACATTAGAAGCTTTCTTT. It translates to CASTSIQGGMGTLEAFF.

The chain recombines TRBV9 with TRBJ1-2; tentative D call: TRBD1 (6 bases). The germline V gene has CDR1 SGDLS and CDR2 YYNGEE. The length of the CDR3 is 14 residues. Deletions cut 4 bases from V and 2 bases from J, with 12 bases between. CDR3 sequence reads: CASSTLTGNYGYTF. DNA of the CDR3: TGTGCCAGCAGCACACTTACAGGGAACTATGGCTACACCTTC.

This clone is a singleton in its sample. The genes are TRBV27 and TRBJ2-7; D might be TRBD1 (7 bases). The CDR3 runs 15 residues. Germline lookup yields CDR1 MNHEY and CDR2 SMNVEV (reference sequence). With 3 bases removed from V and 4 bases from J, the gap between germline ends came to 16 bases. CDR3 protein: CASSLDPTGRYEQYF. The CDR3 DNA sequence: TGTGCCAGCAGTTTGGATCCGACAGGGAGGTACGAGCAGTACTTC.

The gene calls are TRBV6-6 and TRBJ2-1, with 7 positions matching TRBD1. CDR1 is MNHNY, CDR2 SVGAGI, per germline (reference sequence). The CDR3 loop spans 16 amino acids. With V trimmed by 2 bases and J by 5 bases, 9 bases remained unmatched. CDR3 protein: CASSYQTGIGNNEQFF. For the CDR3, the DNA is TGTGCCAGCAGTTACCAGACAGGGATCGGGAACAATGAGCAGTTCTTC.

The rearrangement uses TRBV6-5 and TRBJ2-1; D possibly corresponds to TRBD1 (6 bases). Trimming took off 6 bases at V and 1 base at J, with 7 bases between the two ends. The length of the CDR3 is 13 residues. Per germline, CDR1 MNHEY and CDR2 SVGAGI. This chain's CDR3 is CASRQGSYNEQFF. The CDR3 nucleotides are TGTGCCAGCAGGCAGGGGTCCTACAATGAGCAGTTCTTC.

With regard to this clone: In this CDR3 the conserved last residue, phenylalanine or tryptophan, is missing, so a read error is likely. The DNA is omitted, as the CDR3 cannot be located on it reliably, and the CDR3 follows TCRdb's listing. The J gene is TRBJ2-7, the V gene TRBV20-1. Ends included, the CDR3 has 9 residues. Germline V gene data show CDR1 as DFQATT and CDR2 as SNEGSKA (reference sequence). The CDR3 here is CSARDPRWD.

The chain employs TRBV11-2 and TRBJ2-3; D unclear. V was cut by 0 bases and J by 2 bases, with 9 bases left in between. Germline CDR1 and CDR2: SGHAT and FQNNGV. This CDR3 spans 15 amino acids. The CDR3 DNA follows: TGTGCCAGCAGCTTAGAAGGGCAGTTCACAGATACGCAGTATTTT. This encodes CASSLEGQFTDTQYF.

The chain joins TRBV6-4 to TRBJ2-6; D uncertain. With 6 bases removed from V and 0 bases from J, the gap between germline ends came to 9 bases. The CDR3 runs to 15 residues. The germline V gene encodes CDR1 MRHNA and CDR2 SNTAGT. CDR3 in amino acids: CASSLWGSGANVLTF. The DNA of the CDR3 is TGTGCCAGCAGCCTCTGGGGCTCTGGGGCCAACGTCCTGACTTTC.

The chain has TRBV27 and TRBJ1-2; possible D gene TRBD1, 6 bases. The germline V gene encodes CDR1 MNHEY and CDR2 SMNVEV (reference sequence). The ends were cut back, 5 bases at V and 3 bases at J, with 13 bases in the middle. This CDR3 region has 14 residues. CDR3 residues: CASSLGQQYYGYTF. As DNA, the CDR3 is TGTGCCAGCAGTCTCGGACAGCAATACTATGGCTACACCTTC.

The chain has TRBV5-1 and TRBJ1-2; D remains unclear. Germline assignment: CDR1 SGHRS and CDR2 YFSETQ. V lost 4 bases, J lost 2 bases, and 12 bases lay in between. CDR3 size: 14 residues. CDR3 coding DNA: TGCGCCAGCAGCCTGCCCTCCGTCAACTATGGCTACACCTTC. Its translation is CASSLPSVNYGYTF.

The chain recombines TRBV27 with TRBJ2-7; either TRBD1 or TRBD2 may supply D (5 bases each). V lost 6 bases, J lost 6 bases, and 12 bases lay in between. From germline, CDR1 is MNHEY and CDR2 SMNVEV (reference sequence). The CDR3 length is 12 residues. CDR3 sequence reads: CASSLHGGEQYF. The CDR3 nucleotides are TGTGCCAGCAGCCTGCATGGGGGCGAGCAGTACTTC.

This chain uses TRBV7-3 with TRBJ2-4; TRBD2 might be the D (7 bases). Germline V CDR1 and CDR2: SGHTA, FQGTGA. The CDR3 contains 11 residues. V lost 8 bases and J lost 8, with 10 bases in between. The CDR3 here is CASGEGDIQYF. The CDR3 coding sequence is TGTGCCAGCGGGGAGGGGGACATTCAGTACTTC.

The genes are TRBV3-1 (or the pseudogene TRBV3-2) and TRBJ1-2, with no clear D. The length of the CDR3 is 13 residues. Germline values: CDR1 LGHDT, CDR2 YNNKEL (reference sequence). The V gene lost 5 bases and the J gene lost 8 bases, with 15 bases spanning the gap. The CDR3 DNA reads TGTGCCAGCAGCTCCCCCGGGAGATGGGGCTACACCTTC. Protein: CASSSPGRWGYTF.